The 32 T cell receptor beta chains reported below all come from one sample, sequenced in a study of cytomegalovirus exposure and HLA in healthy donors. The PCR had 60 Vbeta and 13 Jbeta primers. Data came from immunoSEQ multiplex PCR; TCRdb stores just in-frame clones and leaves some out. This sample yields 150,000 to 200,000 clones, of which more than 80% are seen a single time; 4.8% belongs to the top ten. Sequencing used PBMCs. All receptors come from a man between 18 and 35 years old in good health and CMV-seronegative.

The chain carries TRBV6-6 and TRBJ2-7, with TRBD1 matching 7 bases. Trimming cost V 6 bases and J 2 bases; bases outside gene matches: 10. The CDR3 runs 15 residues. Germline CDR1 and CDR2: MNHNY and SVGAGI (reference sequence). CDR3 nucleotide sequence: TGTGCCAGCAGGATCCTACAGGGGCCCACCTACGAGCAGTACTTC. Protein sequence: CASRILQGPTYEQYF.

This chain joins TRBV9 and TRBJ2-5; a weak D match, TRBD1 (6 bases). Germline V gives CDR1 SGDLS, CDR2 YYNGEE. The CDR3 is 16 residues long. Trimming removed 0 bases from V and 3 bases from J, with 15 bases in between. The CDR3 region has the DNA TGTGCCAGCAGCGTAGGCATGGGGGCAGGGGAAGAGACCCAGTACTTC. This gives the protein CASSVGMGAGEETQYF.

This clone was seen a few times. The chain uses TRBV6-5 and TRBJ1-6, with D perhaps TRBD1 (5 bases). Germline V gene sequence: CDR1 MNHEY, CDR2 SVGAGI. CDR3 length: 14 amino acids. V lost 6 bases and J 7 bases, leaving 13 bases between the germline ends. DNA of the CDR3: TGTGCCAGCAGAGACGACAGATCCAATTCACCCCTCCACTTT. Protein: CASRDDRSNSPLHF.

The V and J genes are TRBV2 and TRBJ1-6; D gene ambiguous. Trimming removed 0 bases at V and 10 bases at J, with 19 bases between. The CDR3 extends over 17 amino acids. Germline CDR1 is SNHLY and CDR2 is FYNNEI. Here the CDR3 DNA reads TGTGCCAGCAGTGAAGCTAACTGGGCAAATTCGGTCTCACCCCTCCACTTT. Its translation: CASSEANWANSVSPLHF.

The chain couples TRBV7-9 to TRBJ2-1, with 9 positions matching TRBD1. CDR3 size: 16 residues. V shed 6 bases and J 1 base; nucleotides not matched to a gene: 7. Germline CDR1 reads SEHNR; CDR2 reads FQNEAQ (reference sequence). The CDR3 spells CASRLPGQGSYNEQFF. DNA for the CDR3: TGTGCCAGCAGATTGCCGGGACAGGGTTCCTACAATGAGCAGTTCTTC. The variable domain in full, with the rest retrieved from reference TRBV7-9 and TRBJ2-1, is DTGVSQNPRHKITKRGQNVTFRCDPISEHNRLYWYRQTLGQGPEFLTYFQNEAQLEKSRLLSDRFSAERPKGSFSTLEIQRTEQGDSAMYLCASRLPGQGSYNEQFFGPGTRLTVL.

The chain joins TRBV6-1 to TRBJ2-7, with 11 positions matching TRBD1. Germline V lookup: CDR1 MNHNS, CDR2 SASEGT. Losses at the gene ends were 4 bases for V and 5 bases for J; bases not matched to a gene: 13. This CDR3 has 17 amino acids. The CDR3 loop reads CASSAGTGGLRNDEQYF. CDR3 coding DNA: TGTGCCAGCAGTGCAGGGACAGGGGGTCTAAGGAACGACGAGCAGTACTTC.

This rearrangement joins TRBV2 to TRBJ2-7; D perhaps matches TRBD2 (6 bases). Trimming took off 6 bases at V and 3 bases at J, with 15 bases between the two ends. Germline assignment: CDR1 SNHLY and CDR2 FYNNEI. The CDR3 runs to 14 residues. In DNA, the CDR3 is TGTGCCAGCAGGAGGACTAAGGCAGGCTACGAGCAGTACTTC. It specifies CASRRTKAGYEQYF.

The CDR3: CASSLDMAGIVEKLFF. The CDR3 DNA reads as TGTGCCAGCAGCTTGGATATGGCGGGAATCGTTGAAAAACTGTTTTTT. The V and J genes are TRBV5-5 and TRBJ1-4; D is unclear. V lost 0 bases to trimming and J lost 7 bases, with 16 bases between them. CDR1 and CDR2 (germline): SGHKS, YYEKEE (reference sequence). CDR3 length: 16 amino acids. Drawing the rest from reference TRBV5-5 and TRBJ1-4, the complete variable domain is DAGVTQSPTHLIKTRGQQVTLRCSPISGHKSVSWYQQVLGQGPQFIFQYYEKEERGRGNFPDRFSARQFPNYSSELNVNALLLGDSALYLCASSLDMAGIVEKLFFGSGTQLSVL.

The chain employs TRBV2 and TRBJ2-4; D is undetermined. Germline CDR1 is SNHLY and CDR2 is FYNNEI. Trimming pared 6 bases from V and 0 bases from J, leaving 9 bases between. This CDR3 has 14 residues. The CDR3 region is CASSQRLAKNIQYF. The CDR3 coding sequence is TGTGCCAGCAGCCAAAGACTAGCCAAAAACATTCAGTACTTC.

The CDR3 nucleotides are TGTGCCAGCTTGACAGGGGACAATGAGCAGTTCTTC. This sequence encodes CASLTGDNEQFF. The rearrangement links TRBV2 to TRBJ2-1; TRBD1 matches 8 bases. CDR3 length equals 12 residues. V was clipped by 8 bases and J by 5 bases; unmatched bases: 2. Germline CDR1 SNHLY, CDR2 FYNNEI.

In its sample, this clone was seen once. The chain combines TRBV5-4 with TRBJ2-3, with a possible D match to TRBD2 (7 bases). The germline V gene has CDR1 SGHNT and CDR2 YYREEE (reference sequence). The CDR3 is made up of 15 amino acids. The V end lost 3 bases, the J end lost 4 bases, and 15 bases lay between the germline ends. Here the CDR3 DNA reads TGTGCCAGCAGCTCGGGGGGCGGGATCGCAGATACGCAGTATTTT. Protein product: CASSSGGGIADTQYF.

This clone was detected once. The V gene is TRBV6-1, the J gene TRBJ2-7; unclear D gene. Looked up from germline, CDR1 is MNHNS and CDR2 is SASEGT. The CDR3 is 14 amino acids. V was shortened by 7 bases and J by 4 bases, with 17 bases between the two germline ends. CDR3 protein: CASIVEQKLYEQYF. CDR3 DNA: TGTGCCAGCATTGTTGAACAGAAGTTATACGAGCAGTACTTC.

This rearrangement joins TRBV6-5 to TRBJ1-1; D is unclear. V lost 0 bases, J lost 5 bases, and 13 bases lay in between. Per germline, CDR1 MNHEY and CDR2 SVGAGI. CDR3 length: 15 amino acids. In nucleotides, the CDR3 is TGTGCCAGCAGTTACTCGGTCAGCTCTAGGACTGAAGCTTTCTTT. Its translation: CASSYSVSSRTEAFF.

This chain uses TRBV2 with TRBJ1-4; 7 nucleotides agree with TRBD1. V shed 6 bases, J shed 5 bases, and the junction held 3 bases outside the gene matches. The CDR3 consists of 13 residues. From germline, CDR1 is SNHLY and CDR2 FYNNEI. CDR3 sequence (DNA): TGTGCCAGCAGGAACAGGGGCAATGAAAAACTGTTTTTT. Protein sequence: CASRNRGNEKLFF.

V is TRBV7-9 and J is TRBJ2-1; 9 nucleotides line up with TRBD2. V trimming: 5 bases; J trimming: 7 bases; junction bases outside the gene matches: 3. Germline assignment: CDR1 SEHNR and CDR2 FQNEAQ (reference sequence). The CDR3 is 13 residues long. CDR3 sequence (DNA): TGTGCCAGCAGCGACGGACTAGCGAATGAGCAGTTCTTC. Translation gives CASSDGLANEQFF.

The chain is built from TRBV6-5 and TRBJ2-5; 7 positions agree with TRBD1. Looked up from germline, CDR1 is MNHEY and CDR2 is SVGAGI. This CDR3 is 14 amino acids long. Trimming removed 5 bases from V and 3 bases from J; junction bases left unmatched: 6. The DNA for the CDR3 is TGTGCCAGCAGTACCGGGACAGCGAAAGAGACCCAGTACTTC. Encoded protein: CASSTGTAKETQYF.

This clone was counted a few times. V and J are TRBV11-3 and TRBJ2-6; the match to TRBD2 covers 7 bases. The ends lost 7 bases at V and 0 bases at J; junction bases unmatched: 6. Germline V gene data show CDR1 as SGHNT and CDR2 as YENEEA. The CDR3 contains 16 residues. CDR3 DNA: TGTGCCAGCACCCGTGGGGGGGACTCTGGGGCCAACGTCCTGACTTTC. Its protein is CASTRGGDSGANVLTF.

The rearrangement links TRBV10-3 to TRBJ1-2; no definite D call. This CDR3 spans 13 amino acids. The germline V gene has CDR1 ENHRY and CDR2 SYGVKD. Trimming removed 6 bases from V and 8 bases from J, with 16 bases in between. This chain's CDR3 is CAISGREARGYTF. Here the CDR3 DNA reads TGTGCCATCAGCGGGAGGGAAGCCCGCGGCTACACCTTC.

The rearrangement links TRBV9 to TRBJ2-7; TRBD1 aligns across 11 bases. CDR1 and CDR2 (germline): SGDLS, YYNGEE. The CDR3 covers 14 residues. Losses at the gene ends were 4 bases for V and 2 bases for J; bases not matched to a gene: 2. The CDR3 is CASSPGQGAYEQYF. CDR3 in DNA: TGTGCCAGCAGCCCGGGACAGGGGGCCTACGAGCAGTACTTC.

V gene TRBV4-1 combines with J gene TRBJ2-7, with 10 bases aligning to TRBD2. Trimming took 6 bases from V and 5 from J; bases not matched to a gene: 10. This CDR3 spans 15 amino acids. Germline V gives CDR1 MGHRA, CDR2 YSYEKL. The CDR3 DNA sequence: TGCGCCAGCAGTCGGCTAGCGGGAGTATTTGACGAGCAGTACTTC. This translates into CASSRLAGVFDEQYF.

The chain's CDR3 is CASSLSPTVSGANVLTF. Written as DNA, the CDR3 is TGTGCCAGCAGCTTGTCCCCTACAGTCTCTGGGGCCAACGTCCTGACTTTC. This chain uses TRBV11-2 with TRBJ2-6, with D unresolved. CDR1 and CDR2 from the germline V gene are SGHAT and FQNNGV. The CDR3 is 17 residues long. V lost 3 bases to trimming and J lost 0 bases, with 12 bases between them.

J is TRBJ1-5 and V is TRBV7-8; D gene unclear. Germline loops: CDR1 SGHVS, CDR2 FQNEAQ. V lost 4 bases to trimming and J lost 2 bases, with 3 bases between them. The CDR3 covers 12 residues. CDR3 residues: CASSSGNQPQHF. The CDR3 DNA is TGTGCCAGCAGCTCAGGCAATCAGCCCCAGCATTTT.

The rearrangement uses TRBV4-2 and TRBJ2-3, with D perhaps matching TRBD1 (5 bases). V gave up 2 bases and J gave up 4 bases, with 19 bases separating them. The CDR3 is made up of 17 amino acids. Germline CDR1 and CDR2: LGHNA and YNFKEQ. The DNA of the CDR3 is TGTGCCAGCAGCCAATTTAGGGGCCAGGGCGGCGCAGATACGCAGTATTTT. Amino acids: CASSQFRGQGGADTQYF.

The chain employs TRBV6-6 and TRBJ1-1; 8 bases align to TRBD1. CDR1 and CDR2 from the germline V gene are MNHNY and SVGAGI (reference sequence). V shed 6 bases and J 1 base; nucleotides not matched to a gene: 4. CDR3 length equals 14 residues. The CDR3 nucleotides read TGTGCCAGCAGACCGACAGGGGCGAACACTGAAGCTTTCTTT. Protein sequence: CASRPTGANTEAFF.

The rearrangement links TRBV6-5 to TRBJ2-3, with a weak D call TRBD1 (5 bases). The length of the CDR3 is 14 residues. V was cut by 6 bases and J by 6 bases, with 16 bases left in between. Germline V gene lookup returns CDR1 MNHEY and CDR2 SVGAGI. CDR3 amino acids: CASSTLGDRDTQYF. The DNA for the CDR3 is TGTGCCAGCAGCACGCTAGGGGATCGGGATACGCAGTATTTT.

V usage is TRBV7-2 and J usage is TRBJ2-5, with 7 bases matching TRBD2. With the DNA end fitting TRBJ2-7 better, the J assignment may be wrong. Germline V gene data show CDR1 as SGHTA and CDR2 as FQGNSA. The CDR3 extends over 18 amino acids. The CDR3 is CASSPRTSILGASYEQYF. The CDR3 nucleotides are TGTGCCAGCAGCCCCCGGACTAGTATCCTTGGGGCCTCCTACGAGCAGTACTTC.

J is TRBJ2-1 and V is TRBV9; TRBD1 agrees at 9 bases. This CDR3 comprises 14 residues. CDR1 SGDLS and CDR2 YYNGEE come from the germline V gene. Germline trimming cut 3 bases from V and 5 bases from J; bases unmatched to any gene: 3. As DNA, the CDR3 is TGTGCCAGCAGCGGACAGGGGGTAGACAATGAGCAGTTCTTC. Translated: CASSGQGVDNEQFF.

The J gene is TRBJ1-1, the V gene TRBV7-9; D unresolved. V shed 7 bases and J shed 5 bases, with 14 bases lying between them. The CDR3 runs 13 residues. Germline lookup yields CDR1 SEHNR and CDR2 FQNEAQ (reference sequence). In DNA, the CDR3 is TGTGCCAGCAACGAAGGAGGAGGGACTGAAGCTTTCTTT. Protein: CASNEGGGTEAFF.

The chain joins TRBV6-1 to TRBJ1-1; D is perhaps TRBD1 (5 bases). The CDR3 totals 13 residues. Germline V gene data show CDR1 as MNHNS and CDR2 as SASEGT. Trimming removed 6 bases from V and 4 bases from J, with 12 bases in between. The CDR3 reads CASSLKGATEAFF. CDR3 coding DNA: TGTGCCAGCAGCCTGAAAGGGGCCACTGAAGCTTTCTTT.

This sequence joins TRBV27 and TRBJ1-1, with D unclear. Germline CDR1 and CDR2: MNHEY and SMNVEV (reference sequence). The ends were cut back, 4 bases at V and 10 bases at J, with 16 bases in the middle. The CDR3 has 13 amino acids. This chain's CDR3 is CASSSHGFPRAFF. The DNA of the CDR3 is TGTGCCAGCAGTTCTCACGGGTTCCCGCGAGCTTTCTTT.

This clone appeared once. The rearrangement links TRBV4-3 to TRBJ2-5; TRBD2 matches at 9 bases. The J call is in doubt because the DNA end fits TRBJ2-7 better. CDR1 is LGHNA, CDR2 YSLEER, per germline. The CDR3 has 17 amino acids. The CDR3 here is CASSQELIAGAAYEQYF. The CDR3 bases are TGCGCCAGCAGCCAAGAACTAATAGCGGGAGCCGCTTACGAGCAGTACTTC.

This chain uses TRBV5-4 with TRBJ2-3; D perhaps matches TRBD1 (6 bases). The CDR3 totals 13 residues. Germline CDR1 SGHNT, CDR2 YYREEE (reference sequence). The V end was cut by 4 bases, the J end by 3 bases, with 9 bases between. CDR3 DNA sequence: TGTGCCAGCAGCACCGGACAGACAGATACGCAGTATTTT. This translates into CASSTGQTDTQYF.